This TCR beta chain was recorded in a study of blood T cells in healthy people across ages. The study's findings and limits: With donor CMV status unknown, expanded clonotype changes were possibly confounded.

The sample, around 10 milliliters of peripheral blood, was drawn from each donor. Regarding this clonotype: Its target is not known.

Sample-barcoded 5' priming and a J-beta primer mix drove a second PCR of 7 to 11 cycles. A 12-random-nucleotide template-switch adaptor tagged each cDNA molecule. TCRdb processed the 5' RACE reads anew with MiXCR; each CDR3 protein has one entry. Altogether approximately 1,100,000 distinct CDR3 sequences are present, 40% to 50% being singletons, with the ten largest covering 18%. The CDR3 has 14 amino acids. The germline V gene has CDR1 KGHSH and CDR2 LQKENI. The V end lost 2 bases, the J end lost 7 bases, and 9 bases lay between the germline ends. Sequenced: blood. The sequence was collected from a woman in her sixties or seventies in good health. V and J are TRBV18 and TRBJ1-6; D may be TRBD1 (5 bases). Here the CDR3 DNA reads TGTGCCAGCTCACCAGCAGGGTCGAATTCACCCCTCCACTTT. It translates to CASSPAGSNSPLHF.